Shown below are 2 T cell receptor beta chains from a single sample sequenced in a study of Ad26.COV2.S vaccination and SARS-CoV-2 variants. Treatment here: around 19 received Ad26.COV2.S at low or high dose, single or two shots; roughly five received placebo; per-sample allocation not given. Following the first vaccine or placebo injection, samples were taken on day 63. Sequencing used immunoSEQ multiplex PCR; TCRdb keeps in-frame clones, though not all of them. The sample contains some 370,000 clones, 83% of which appear only once. Source: peripheral blood, taken in a trial of Ad26.COV2.S vaccine versus placebo. The receptors here all came from a person aged 18-60 years who received the Ad26.COV2.S COVID-19 vaccine or a placebo.

V gene TRBV6-5 combines with J gene TRBJ2-7, with 11 bases identical to TRBD2. The J segment lost 4 bases and the V segment lost 6 bases, leaving 8 bases of the junction unmatched. The CDR3 spans 15 residues. The germline gives CDR1 MNHEY, CDR2 SVGAGI. The CDR3 reads CASSVPGLAVYEQYF. CDR3 bases: TGTGCCAGCAGCGTACCGGGACTAGCGGTTTACGAGCAGTACTTC.

The chain links TRBV5-4 to TRBJ2-7; weak D call: TRBD2 (7 bases). This CDR3 contains 14 residues. V was cut by 4 bases and J by 1 base, with 12 bases left in between. Germline V gene sequence: CDR1 SGHNT, CDR2 YYREEE (reference sequence). The CDR3 nucleotides read TGTGCCAGCAGCGGGGGGGGCCGTTCCTACGAGCAGTACTTC. Amino acids: CASSGGGRSYEQYF.